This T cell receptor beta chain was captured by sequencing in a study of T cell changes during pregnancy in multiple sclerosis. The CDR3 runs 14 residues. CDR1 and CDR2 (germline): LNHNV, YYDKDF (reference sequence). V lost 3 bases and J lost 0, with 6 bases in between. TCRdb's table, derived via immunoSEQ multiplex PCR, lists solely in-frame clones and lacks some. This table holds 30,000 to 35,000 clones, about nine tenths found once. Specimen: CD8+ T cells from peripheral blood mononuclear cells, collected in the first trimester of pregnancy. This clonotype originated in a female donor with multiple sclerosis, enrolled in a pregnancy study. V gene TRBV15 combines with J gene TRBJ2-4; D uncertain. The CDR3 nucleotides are TGTGCCACCAGCAGTTTTATAGCCAAAAACATTCAGTACTTC. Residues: CATSSFIAKNIQYF.